These 23 T cell receptor beta chains were sequenced from one sample in a study of shared clonotypes between healthy human individuals. TCRdb's table, derived via immunoSEQ multiplex PCR, lists solely in-frame clones and lacks some. The sample holds roughly 2.4 million clones, more than 90% seen once. Sequenced material: naive CD4+ T cells sorted from blood. Sample subset: CD45RA+ positively selected. Receptors were obtained from a man between 18 and 35 years old in good health.

Written as DNA, the CDR3 is TGTGCCAGCAGTGAAGGATGGGGGGCGTCCTACAATGAGCAGTTCTTC. The encoded protein is CASSEGWGASYNEQFF. This rearrangement joins TRBV25-1 to TRBJ2-1, with D perhaps TRBD1 or TRBD2 (6 bases each). Germline CDR1 and CDR2: MGHDK and SYGVNS. The CDR3 has 16 residues. The V end lost 2 bases, the J end lost 1 base, and 12 bases lay between the germline ends.

The chain links TRBV15 to TRBJ1-1; perhaps TRBD1 as D (6 bases). From germline, CDR1 is LNHNV and CDR2 YYDKDF (reference sequence). The CDR3 is 14 residues long. V shed 6 bases and J shed 0 bases, with 11 bases lying between them. CDR3 region: CATRLTGLNTEAFF. CDR3 DNA sequence: TGTGCCACCAGGTTAACAGGGCTGAACACTGAAGCTTTCTTT.

The chain uses TRBV5-4 and TRBJ2-7, with D possibly being TRBD2 (6 bases). This CDR3 contains 17 residues. Germline V CDR1 and CDR2: SGHNT, YYREEE (reference sequence). The V end was cut by 0 bases, the J end by 7 bases, with 23 bases between. CDR3: CASSLGAGRSTSGEQYF. CDR3 DNA sequence: TGTGCCAGCAGCTTGGGCGCGGGGCGCTCCACCTCGGGGGAGCAGTACTTC.

This clone has a single count. J is TRBJ2-7 and V is TRBV30; weak D call: TRBD1 (5 bases). This CDR3 contains 14 residues. Between the trimmed V and J ends, which lost 0 bases and 5 bases, there was a span of 14 bases. Germline values: CDR1 GTSNPN, CDR2 SVGIG (reference sequence). DNA for the CDR3: TGTGCCTGGAGTGTTTCTAGACAGAAAAACGAGCAGTACTTC. Protein: CAWSVSRQKNEQYF.

The genes are TRBV27 and TRBJ2-2; the match to TRBD1 covers 7 bases. This CDR3 contains 13 residues. Per the germline V gene, CDR1 is MNHEY and CDR2 is SMNVEV (reference sequence). V shed 6 bases, J shed 6 bases, and the junction held 4 bases outside the gene matches. This chain's CDR3 is CASRDRVPGELFF. The CDR3, as DNA: TGTGCCAGCAGAGACAGGGTCCCCGGGGAGCTGTTTTTT.

A word on this clone: The junction differs from germline at one of its ends, possibly a read error. This chain links TRBV11-2 with TRBJ2-1; TRBD2 is a possible D gene (5 bases). The CDR3 loop spans 14 amino acids. Germline CDR1 and CDR2: SGHAT and FQNNGV. The CDR3 loop reads CAGSTGGSYNEQFF. Here the CDR3 DNA reads TGTGCCGGCAGCACCGGAGGCTCCTACAATGAGCAGTTCTTC.

V is TRBV30 and J is TRBJ2-7; possibly TRBD1 for D (6 bases). This CDR3 has 14 residues. Looked up from germline, CDR1 is GTSNPN and CDR2 is SVGIG (reference sequence). V lost 0 bases and J 2 bases, leaving 11 bases between the germline ends. The CDR3: CAWSVGTRTYEQYF. CDR3 bases: TGTGCCTGGAGTGTCGGGACACGGACCTACGAGCAGTACTTC.

V gene TRBV6-5 combines with J gene TRBJ1-6; the match to TRBD1 covers 9 bases. CDR3 length: 14 amino acids. Looked up from germline, CDR1 is MNHEY and CDR2 is SVGAGI. Unmatched junction bases numbered 6, after V lost 5 bases and J lost 10 bases. CDR3 in DNA: TGTGCCAGCAGTAAGGGACAGGGACGCTCACCCCTCCACTTT. Encoded protein: CASSKGQGRSPLHF.

On this clone: Different DNA sequences within this sample yield the same CDR3. The chain has TRBV18 and TRBJ1-6, with D possibly matching TRBD1 (5 bases). Germline CDR1 and CDR2: KGHSH and LQKENI. The CDR3 runs to 15 residues. V dropped 0 bases and J dropped 4 bases, with 7 bases sitting between them. CDR3 amino acids: CASSPPEGYNSPLHF. The CDR3 region has the DNA TGTGCCAGCTCACCACCGGAGGGGTATAATTCACCCCTCCACTTT.

The chain combines TRBV28 with TRBJ2-3; TRBD1 matches at 9 bases. V was pared by 3 bases and J by 1 base, with 8 bases of the junction left unmatched. The CDR3 contains 17 residues. Germline CDR1 and CDR2: MDHEN and SYDVKM. CDR3 nucleotides: TGTGCCAGCAGTTTCTCGCAGACAGGGGGTGGCACAGATACGCAGTATTTT. Protein sequence: CASSFSQTGGGTDTQYF.

This clone was recorded only once. The chain combines TRBV6-5 with TRBJ2-7; D is unresolved. V was shortened by 6 bases and J by 3 bases, with 9 bases between the two germline ends. Germline V gene lookup returns CDR1 MNHEY and CDR2 SVGAGI. This CDR3 is 12 amino acids long. The CDR3 region is CASSPIGYEQYF. DNA for the CDR3: TGTGCCAGCAGCCCCATTGGCTACGAGCAGTACTTC.

CDR3 in amino acids: CASRSDSHEQFF. CDR3 DNA: TGTGCCAGCAGGAGCGACAGCCATGAGCAGTTCTTC. This chain links TRBV2 with TRBJ2-1, with TRBD1 as a possible D gene (5 bases). Trimming left V 6 bases short and J 8 bases short, with 11 bases between. Germline CDR1 SNHLY, CDR2 FYNNEI. The CDR3 is 12 residues long.

The V call is TRBV10-2, the J call TRBJ1-2; 8 bases align to TRBD1. V dropped 8 bases and J dropped 3; count of bases not matched to a gene: 11. The CDR3 extends over 15 amino acids. The V gene's germline CDR1 is WSHSY and CDR2 SAAADI. Written as DNA, the CDR3 is TGCGCCAGCTGTCCCAGGACAGGGAAGGACTATGGCTACACCTTC. This gives the protein CASCPRTGKDYGYTF.

The chain is built from TRBV19 and TRBJ1-1, with 7 bases fitting TRBD1. CDR1 and CDR2 (germline): LNHDA, SQIVND (reference sequence). The CDR3 runs to 15 residues. With 5 bases clipped from V and 4 bases from J, the junction kept 10 bases outside the gene matches. CDR3 residues: CASSSDRLTSTEAFF. Here the CDR3 DNA reads TGTGCCAGTAGTTCGGACAGGCTAACCTCCACTGAAGCTTTCTTT.

The V gene is TRBV4-1, the J gene TRBJ2-2, with a possible D match to TRBD2 (5 bases). The V and J ends lost 6 bases and 2 bases respectively, with 19 bases between them. Germline CDR1 and CDR2: MGHRA and YSYEKL. This CDR3 is built from 17 residues. The CDR3 here is CASRSWASGLNTGELFF. For the CDR3, the DNA is TGCGCCAGCAGGAGTTGGGCCAGCGGCCTAAACACCGGGGAGCTGTTTTTT.

V gene TRBV27 combines with J gene TRBJ2-3, with D perhaps TRBD1 (6 bases). The V gene's germline CDR1 is MNHEY and CDR2 SMNVEV (reference sequence). The CDR3 runs 14 residues. Trimming cost V 1 base and J 4 bases, with 9 bases left between them. DNA for the CDR3: TGTGCCAGCAGTTTATTTCCAGGGGCAGATACGCAGTATTTT. Translation gives CASSLFPGADTQYF.

The chain combines TRBV5-6 with TRBJ2-7; D may correspond to TRBD1 or TRBD2 (5 bases each). The CDR3 sequence is 15 residues long. Trimming stripped 0 bases from V and 5 bases from J, with 15 bases between. Germline CDR1 SGHDT, CDR2 YYEEEE. CDR3 nucleotides: TGTGCCAGCAGCTTGGGGGCAGGGACGTTTGACGAGCAGTACTTC. Protein sequence: CASSLGAGTFDEQYF. Full variable domain (rest looked up from reference TRBV5-6 and TRBJ2-7): DAGVTQSPTHLIKTRGQQVTLRCSPKSGHDTVSWYQQALGQGPQFIFQYYEEEERQRGNFPDRFSGHQFPNYSSELNVNALLLGDSALYLCASSLGAGTFDEQYFGPGTRLTVT.

V is TRBV6-1 and J is TRBJ2-3; D not certain. Trimming left V 6 bases short and J 2 bases short, with 12 bases between. This CDR3 spans 14 amino acids. CDR1 MNHNS and CDR2 SASEGT come from the germline V gene. The CDR3 sequence is CASRPTRNTDTQYF. The CDR3 DNA sequence: TGTGCCAGCAGGCCCACCCGAAACACAGATACGCAGTATTTT.

V and J are TRBV19 and TRBJ2-5; 10 nucleotides match TRBD2. There are 14 residues in the CDR3. V shed 7 bases and J 5 bases; nucleotides not matched to a gene: 7. Germline V CDR1 and CDR2: LNHDA, SQIVND (reference sequence). In DNA form, the CDR3 reads TGTGCCAGTACGTCTAGCGGGAGTTACGAGACCCAGTACTTC. Its protein product is CASTSSGSYETQYF.

The V gene is TRBV6-5, the J gene TRBJ2-7, with TRBD1 identical over 7 bases. CDR1 and CDR2 (germline): MNHEY, SVGAGI. This CDR3 comprises 13 residues. Trimming cost V 5 bases and J 0 bases; bases outside gene matches: 1. The CDR3 loop is CASSKGASYEQYF. Here the CDR3 DNA reads TGTGCCAGCAGTAAGGGGGCCTCCTACGAGCAGTACTTC.

This rearrangement joins TRBV5-1 to TRBJ2-3, with D perhaps TRBD1 (6 bases). V was trimmed by 5 bases and J by 3 bases, leaving 16 bases between them. The CDR3 has 15 amino acids. Germline CDR1 SGHRS, CDR2 YFSETQ. Written as DNA, the CDR3 is TGCGCCAGCAGGGTTGAAGGGGGTACTACAGATACGCAGTATTTT. This gives the protein CASRVEGGTTDTQYF.

A word on this clone: The sample holds other DNA sequences that translate to the same CDR3. This chain uses TRBV30 with TRBJ2-7, with D perhaps TRBD2 (5 bases). The CDR3 is 12 amino acids. With 4 bases removed from V and 6 bases from J, the gap between germline ends came to 13 bases. Per germline, CDR1 GTSNPN and CDR2 SVGIG (reference sequence). CDR3: CAWTRGSGEQYF. CDR3 DNA sequence: TGTGCCTGGACCCGGGGAAGTGGCGAGCAGTACTTC.

The chain has TRBV19 and TRBJ2-7; D might be TRBD1 (5 bases). This CDR3 region has 12 residues. V was clipped by 1 base and J by 6 bases, with 7 bases between them. The germline V gene encodes CDR1 LNHDA and CDR2 SQIVND (reference sequence). The CDR3 DNA reads as TGTGCCAGTAGTATAGTAAGGGGCGAGCAGTACTTC. Translated, it gives CASSIVRGEQYF.